This T cell receptor (beta chain) was captured in a study of blood T cell repertoires in COVID-19 (dated by TCRdb to the early 2020s). Study-wide context: Samples from collaborators originated in the United States, Italy and Spain and spanned both the acute and convalescent phases of COVID-19. The prospective study material was composed of cDNA or gDNA derived from T cells, B-cell-depleted T cells, or PBMCs. The sample metadata nearly always contained a de-identified subject ID, COVID-19 status, age in years and sex. Samples came from the ongoing ImmuneRACE study (first 160 participants) plus 1,254 subjects from 6 global collaborators. Deeply sampled blood TCRbeta repertoires from subjects exposed to, actively infected with, or recovered from COVID-19 were included in the dataset. Where available, HLA class I and class II types were taken from metadata supplied by the sample provider and were not determined by assay-based typing. The repertoires were released in a freely available public database meant as a resource for research on the immune response to SARS-CoV-2.

Beyond this particular receptor, the publication reports: The quantity of clinical and demographic metadata differed by source and by participant and was supplied without curation.

Note on this clone: Its antigen is currently not known. Base-call qualities are not available, and no considerably larger clone is one nucleotide away.

The germline V gene encodes CDR1 MNHEY and CDR2 SVGEGT. Cut back by 0 bases and 1 base, the V and J ends lie 16 bases apart. The CDR3 contains 19 residues, cysteine and phenylalanine counted. The entry retains the CDR3 DNA only, 57 bases that are in frame from base 1. Samples from volunteer blood donors who had recovered from COVID-19 were contributed by a second Seattle source. The collaborating institutions used their own protocols to collect whole blood in K2EDTA tubes. For TCRbeta analysis, collaborator samples were shipped as frozen whole blood, as isolated PBMCs, or as DNA extracted from either sample type. TCRbeta CDR3 regions were amplified from genomic DNA by means of the immunoSEQ Assay, a bias-controlled multiplex PCR. Per the original workflow: The number of nucleated cells in each sample was estimated by amplification of reference gene primers within the assay. To quantify the absolute abundance of each unique TCRbeta CDR3 rearrangement, sequence reads were collapsed and filtered. For each sample, productive Simpson clonality was calculated as the square root of Simpson's diversity index across productive rearrangements. TCRdb stores this immuneACCESS table with in-frame sequences only. Part of the clones is absent; in the studies checked, under half of the shortfall reflects unresolved V genes, and no reason is known for the rest. That table supplies the V and J calls and clone size; D and trimming were determined from the DNA. The table for this sample lists 190,000 or so clones; 65% to 80% of them were counted only once. The ten largest clonotypes hold approximately 13% of the sample.

The TCR originated in a man in his fifties who had recovered from COVID-19. Sequencing input: peripheral blood. The V and J genes are TRBV6-2 or TRBV6-3 and TRBJ2-6; the D segment cannot be called with confidence. The nucleotide sequence reads as follows: TGTGCCAGCAGTTACTCGAAGTGGTCGTTTAGATCTGGGGCCAACGTCCTGACTTTC. Its translation reads: CASSYSKWSFRSGANVLTF.